Following are 11 T cell receptor beta chains from one sample sequenced in a study of OX40 agonist ivuxolimab in advanced cancers. TCRdb's copy holds only in-frame clones and misses some; the assay was immunoSEQ multiplex PCR. The repertoire holds tens of thousands of clones, approximately 80% seen once, with about 6.4% in the top ten. Sequenced material: CD4+ or CD8+ T cells sorted from blood, taken in a trial of the OX40 agonist ivuxolimab. Receptors were obtained from an adult with an advanced solid tumor such as melanoma, head and neck, liver or kidney cancer.

This clone appeared many times. The V gene is TRBV7-9, the J gene TRBJ2-7; either TRBD1 or TRBD2 may supply D (5 bases each). Trimming removed 1 base at V and 5 bases at J, with 15 bases between. This CDR3 spans 15 amino acids. The germline V gene has CDR1 SEHNR and CDR2 FQNEAQ (reference sequence). CDR3 nucleotides: TGTGCCAGCAGCTTAGGGGGACCTCCGGCGAACGAGCAGTACTTC. Protein product: CASSLGGPPANEQYF. Full variable domain (outside the CDR3, taken from reference TRBV7-9 and TRBJ2-7): DTGVSQNPRHKITKRGQNVTFRCDPISEHNRLYWYRQTLGQGPEFLTYFQNEAQLEKSRLLSDRFSAERPKGSFSTLEIQRTEQGDSAMYLCASSLGGPPANEQYFGPGTRLTVT.

The CDR3 DNA follows: TGTGCCAGCAGTGAGGTGGGATCAAACACTGAAGCTTTCTTT. The encoded protein is CASSEVGSNTEAFF. The V and J genes are TRBV6-5 and TRBJ1-1, with unresolved D. This CDR3 has 14 residues. The ends were cut back, 5 bases at V and 2 bases at J, with 12 bases in the middle. Germline V gene lookup returns CDR1 MNHEY and CDR2 SVGAGI.

The J gene is TRBJ1-5, the V gene TRBV4-2; D is uncertain. CDR1 and CDR2 from the germline V gene are LGHNA and YNFKEQ. V dropped 0 bases and J dropped 10 bases, with 16 bases sitting between them. The CDR3 spans 15 residues. The DNA for the CDR3 is TGTGCCAGCAGCCAAGATTGGAGTTCCTTGGTTCCCCAGCATTTT. It is translated as CASSQDWSSLVPQHF.

This clone was seen once. The genes are TRBV27 and TRBJ1-2; 12 bases are shared with TRBD1. CDR3 size: 15 residues. Germline-derived CDR1 and CDR2 are MNHEY and SMNVEV (reference sequence). V gave up 5 bases and J gave up 4 bases; unmatched junction bases: 5. CDR3 residues: CASSPGTGGVYGYTF. DNA for the CDR3: TGTGCCAGCAGTCCAGGGACAGGGGGCGTCTATGGCTACACCTTC.

This chain connects TRBV28 to TRBJ2-1; unclear D gene. Trimming stripped 2 bases from V and 3 bases from J, with 5 bases between. Germline V gene data show CDR1 as MDHEN and CDR2 as SYDVKM. This CDR3 comprises 13 residues. This CDR3 reads CASSLGFYNEQFF. The CDR3 nucleotides are TGTGCCAGCAGTTTAGGGTTCTACAATGAGCAGTTCTTC.

The genes are TRBV10-2 and TRBJ2-1; 11 bases line up with TRBD2. This CDR3 has 14 residues. CDR1 is WSHSY, CDR2 SAAADI, per germline. The J segment lost 3 bases and the V segment lost 5 bases, leaving 0 bases of the junction unmatched. The CDR3 spells CASSLAGGYNEQFF. CDR3 coding DNA: TGCGCCAGCAGTCTAGCGGGGGGCTACAATGAGCAGTTCTTC.

The chain links TRBV6-1 to TRBJ2-7, with a weak D call TRBD1 (5 bases). The CDR3 has 13 residues. V lost 4 bases and J lost 3, with 10 bases in between. The germline V gene encodes CDR1 MNHNS and CDR2 SASEGT. The CDR3 reads CASSGPDSYEQYV. The CDR3 bases are TGTGCCAGCAGTGGGCCTGACAGCTACGAGCAGTACGTC.

The rearrangement joins TRBV6-5 to TRBJ1-1, with D hard to call. CDR1 is MNHEY and CDR2 is SVGAGI in the germline V gene. The CDR3 is 12 residues long. Trimming removed 6 bases from V and 4 bases from J, with 9 bases in between. Here the CDR3 DNA reads TGTGCCAGCAGCGGGGTTAGCACTGAAGCTTTCTTT. Protein: CASSGVSTEAFF.

This chain uses TRBV28 with TRBJ1-3; TRBD1 agrees at 7 bases. V shed 4 bases, J shed 0 bases, and the junction held 0 bases outside the gene matches. Germline assignment: CDR1 MDHEN and CDR2 SYDVKM. The CDR3 is 14 residues long. The CDR3, as DNA: TGTGCCAGCAGTTGGGACAGCTCTGGAAACACCATATATTTT. It is translated as CASSWDSSGNTIYF. Drawing the rest from reference TRBV28 and TRBJ1-3, the complete variable domain is DVKVTQSSRYLVKRTGEKVFLECVQDMDHENMFWYRQDPGLGLRLIYFSYDVKMKEKGDIPEGYSVSREKKERFSLILESASTNQTSMYLCASSWDSSGNTIYFGEGSWLTVV.

V is TRBV28 and J is TRBJ1-1; D ambiguous. The CDR3 totals 15 residues. In germline, CDR1 is MDHEN, CDR2 SYDVKM. The V end lost 7 bases, the J end lost 5 bases, and 20 bases lay between the germline ends. The DNA of the CDR3 is TGTGCCAGCACCCTAACCCGGGCCTCTGGGACTGAAGCTTTCTTT. This sequence encodes CASTLTRASGTEAFF.

The chain couples TRBV19 to TRBJ1-4; D is ambiguous. Germline V gene lookup returns CDR1 LNHDA and CDR2 SQIVND (reference sequence). The CDR3 covers 14 residues. The V gene lost 9 bases and the J gene lost 0 bases, with 11 bases spanning the gap. The CDR3: CASSNRATNEKLFF. In DNA form, the CDR3 reads TGTGCCAGCTCTAACAGAGCAACTAATGAAAAACTGTTTTTT.